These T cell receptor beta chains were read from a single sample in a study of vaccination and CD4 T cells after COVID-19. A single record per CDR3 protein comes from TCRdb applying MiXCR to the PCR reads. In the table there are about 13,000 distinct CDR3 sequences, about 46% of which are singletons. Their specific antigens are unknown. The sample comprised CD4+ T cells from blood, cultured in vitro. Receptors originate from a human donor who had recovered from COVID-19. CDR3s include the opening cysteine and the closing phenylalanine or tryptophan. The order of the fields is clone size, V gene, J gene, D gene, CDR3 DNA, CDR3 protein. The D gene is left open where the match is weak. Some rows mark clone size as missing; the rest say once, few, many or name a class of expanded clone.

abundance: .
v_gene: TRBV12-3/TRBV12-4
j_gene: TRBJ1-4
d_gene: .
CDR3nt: TGTGCCAGCAGTTTTGGTGCAGGGGAAAAACTGTTTTTT
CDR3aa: CASSFGAGEKLFF

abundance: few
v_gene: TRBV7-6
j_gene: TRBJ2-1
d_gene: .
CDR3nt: TGTGCCAGCAGCACTCAGGCCAATGAGCAGTTCTTC
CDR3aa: CASSTQANEQFF

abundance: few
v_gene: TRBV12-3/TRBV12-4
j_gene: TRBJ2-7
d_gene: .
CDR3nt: TGTGCCAGCAGTTTACAGGGGCCCTACGAGCAGTACTTC
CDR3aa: CASSLQGPYEQYF

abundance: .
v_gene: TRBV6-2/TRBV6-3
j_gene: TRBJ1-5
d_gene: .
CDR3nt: TGTGCCAGCAGCTGGGAGGTCTGGGGAGGGGGCAATCAGCCCCAGCATTTT
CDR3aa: CASSWEVWGGGNQPQHF

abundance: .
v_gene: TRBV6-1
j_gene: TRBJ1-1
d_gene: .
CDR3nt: TGTGCCAGCAGTGAATTTGACAGGTTGGGAACTGAAGCTTTCTTT
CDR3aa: CASSEFDRLGTEAFF

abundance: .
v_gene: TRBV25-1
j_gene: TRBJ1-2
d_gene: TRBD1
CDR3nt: TGTGCCAGCACGACAGGGGGTGACTATGGCTACACCTTC
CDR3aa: CASTTGGDYGYTF

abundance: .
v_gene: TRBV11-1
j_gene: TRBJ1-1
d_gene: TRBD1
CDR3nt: TGTGCCAGCAGCTTAGTCCAGGGGGTTCCGGAAGCTTTCTTT
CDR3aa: CASSLVQGVPEAFF

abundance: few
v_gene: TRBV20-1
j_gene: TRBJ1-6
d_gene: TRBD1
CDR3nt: TGCAGTGCTATACAGGGGTGGTCTTCACCCCTCCACTTT
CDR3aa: CSAIQGWSSPLHF

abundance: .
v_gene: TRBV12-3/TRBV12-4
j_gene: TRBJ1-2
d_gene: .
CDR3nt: TGTGCCAGCAGTCTTGGGTGGACCAGGGGAAGGAATTATGGCTACACCTTC
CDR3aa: CASSLGWTRGRNYGYTF

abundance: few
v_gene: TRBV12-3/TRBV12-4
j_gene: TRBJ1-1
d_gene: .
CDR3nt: TGTGCCAGCAGTTTAAATACAGTGTCGGGCACTGAAGCTTTCTTT
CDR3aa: CASSLNTVSGTEAFF

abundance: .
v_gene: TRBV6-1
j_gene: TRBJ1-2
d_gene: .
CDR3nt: TGTGCCAGCAGTCTTCGTTGGGGGGGCTACACCTTC
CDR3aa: CASSLRWGGYTF

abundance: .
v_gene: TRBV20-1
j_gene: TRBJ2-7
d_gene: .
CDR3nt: TGCAGTGCTAGACCACCTCCGGGACACGAGCAGTACTTC
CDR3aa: CSARPPPGHEQYF

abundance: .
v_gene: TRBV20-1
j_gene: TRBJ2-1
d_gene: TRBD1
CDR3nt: TGCAGTGCTAGGTTAGAACAGGGGGCCAATGAGCAGTTCTTC
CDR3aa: CSARLEQGANEQFF

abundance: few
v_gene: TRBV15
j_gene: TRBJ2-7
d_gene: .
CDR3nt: TGTGCCACCAGCAGAGTGGGGGGCCTCGGGTTTTCCTACGAGCAGTACTTC
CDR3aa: CATSRVGGLGFSYEQYF

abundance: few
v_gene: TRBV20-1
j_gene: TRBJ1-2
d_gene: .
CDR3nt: TGCAGTGCTAGAGATTCGACGGCAAACTATGGCTACACCTTC
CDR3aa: CSARDSTANYGYTF

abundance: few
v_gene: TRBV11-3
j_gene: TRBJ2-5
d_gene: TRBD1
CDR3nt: TGTGCCAGCAGGGGCAGACAGGGAGACCAAGAGACCCAGTACTTC
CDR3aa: CASRGRQGDQETQYF

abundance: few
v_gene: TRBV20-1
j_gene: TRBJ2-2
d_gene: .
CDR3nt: TGCAGTGCTAGAGGCATCTCGATGAACACCGGGGAGCTGTTTTTT
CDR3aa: CSARGISMNTGELFF

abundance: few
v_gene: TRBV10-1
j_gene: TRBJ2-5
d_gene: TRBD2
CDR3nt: TGCGCCAGCCCGGGTGCTAGCGGGGAAAAAGAGACCCAGTACTTC
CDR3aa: CASPGASGEKETQYF

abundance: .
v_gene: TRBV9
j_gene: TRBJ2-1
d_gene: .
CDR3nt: TGTGCCAGCAGCGTTGGCAGAGGAGGGAAGTTCTTC
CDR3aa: CASSVGRGGKFF

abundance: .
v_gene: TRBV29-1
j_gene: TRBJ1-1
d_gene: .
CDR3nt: TGCAGCGGGGTGAGAGGGCAGGGGAAGACTGAAGCTTTCTTT
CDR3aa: CSGVRGQGKTEAFF

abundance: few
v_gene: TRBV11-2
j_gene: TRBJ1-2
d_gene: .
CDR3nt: TGTGCCAGCAGCTTTGACAGGCGTAACTATGGCTACACCTTC
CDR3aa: CASSFDRRNYGYTF

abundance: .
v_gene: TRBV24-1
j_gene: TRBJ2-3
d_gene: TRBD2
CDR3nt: TGTGCCACCAGTCGAGGACTAGCGGAGGGCACAGATACGCAGTATTTT
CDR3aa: CATSRGLAEGTDTQYF

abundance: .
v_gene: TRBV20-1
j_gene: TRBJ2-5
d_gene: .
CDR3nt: TGCAGTGCTAGAGGTTCACCGGACAGTCAAGAGACCCAGTACTTC
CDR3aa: CSARGSPDSQETQYF

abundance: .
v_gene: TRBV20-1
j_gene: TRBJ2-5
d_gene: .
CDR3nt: TGCAGTGCTACCAGACAGCAAGAGACCCAGTACTTC
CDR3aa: CSATRQQETQYF

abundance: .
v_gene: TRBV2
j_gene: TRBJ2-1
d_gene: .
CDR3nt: TGTGCCAGCAGTGGGACAGACGCCAACTACAATGAGCAGTTCTTC
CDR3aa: CASSGTDANYNEQFF

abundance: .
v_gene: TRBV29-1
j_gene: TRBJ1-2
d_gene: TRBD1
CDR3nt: TGCAGCGTGGGCCGGGACAGTAACTATGGCTACACCTTC
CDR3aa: CSVGRDSNYGYTF

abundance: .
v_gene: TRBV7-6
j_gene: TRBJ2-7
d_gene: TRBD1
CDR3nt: TGTGCCAGCAGCCCCGGGACAGGGACCTACGAGCAGTACTTC
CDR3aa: CASSPGTGTYEQYF

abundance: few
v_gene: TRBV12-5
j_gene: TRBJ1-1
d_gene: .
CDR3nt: TGTGCTAGTGGTTCACCATATGGACCTCCGGGGACTGAAGCTTTCTTT
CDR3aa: CASGSPYGPPGTEAFF

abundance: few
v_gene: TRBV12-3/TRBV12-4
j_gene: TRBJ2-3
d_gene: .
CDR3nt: TGTGCCAGCAGTTATTCAGGGGCAGATACGCAGTATTTT
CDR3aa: CASSYSGADTQYF

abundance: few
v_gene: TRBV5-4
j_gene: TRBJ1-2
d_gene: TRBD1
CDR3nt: TGTGCCAGCAGCTTCCCAGGGGGGGGCTATGGCTACACCTTC
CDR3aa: CASSFPGGGYGYTF

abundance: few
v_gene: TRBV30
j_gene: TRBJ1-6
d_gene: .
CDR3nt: TGTGCCTGGAGTGTACAGGTTCGCCCTAGTTCACCCCTCCACTTT
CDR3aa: CAWSVQVRPSSPLHF

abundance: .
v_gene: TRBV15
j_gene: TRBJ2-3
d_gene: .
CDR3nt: TGTGCCACCAGCCGTGGTTGGGGAGTTGGAGATACGCAGTATTTT
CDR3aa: CATSRGWGVGDTQYF

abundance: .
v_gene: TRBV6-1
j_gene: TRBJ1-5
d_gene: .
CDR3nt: TGTGCCAGCAGTGAAGTGGTGGGGGATCAGCCCCAGCATTTT
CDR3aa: CASSEVVGDQPQHF

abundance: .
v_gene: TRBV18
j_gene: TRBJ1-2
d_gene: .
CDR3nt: TGTGCCAGCTCCCCAGGGCCTGGCTACACCTTC
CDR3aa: CASSPGPGYTF

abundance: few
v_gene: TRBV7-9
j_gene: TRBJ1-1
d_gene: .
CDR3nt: TGTGCCACCAACAGTTTGAACACTGAAGCTTTCTTT
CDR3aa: CATNSLNTEAFF

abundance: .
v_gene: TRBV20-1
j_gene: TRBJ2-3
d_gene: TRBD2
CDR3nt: TGCAGTGCTAGAGATCTGGGACTAGCGGGAGACACAGATACGCAGTATTTT
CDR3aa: CSARDLGLAGDTDTQYF

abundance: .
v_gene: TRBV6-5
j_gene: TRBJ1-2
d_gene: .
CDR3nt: TGTGCCAGCAGTTTCCTCAGATCCACTAACTATGGCTACACCTTC
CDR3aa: CASSFLRSTNYGYTF

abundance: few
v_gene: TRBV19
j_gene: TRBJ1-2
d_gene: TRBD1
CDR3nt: TGTGCCAGTAGTAAGGGACAGGGCTATGGCTACACCTTC
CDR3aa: CASSKGQGYGYTF

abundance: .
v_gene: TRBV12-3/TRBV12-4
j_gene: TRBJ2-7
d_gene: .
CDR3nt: TGTGCCAGCAGTTCCCGACAGACCTACGAGCAGTACTTC
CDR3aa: CASSSRQTYEQYF

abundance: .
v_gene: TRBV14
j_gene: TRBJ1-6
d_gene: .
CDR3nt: TGTGCCAGCAGCCCCAATGTGGGGGGGCACGGTTCACCCCTCCACTTT
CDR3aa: CASSPNVGGHGSPLHF

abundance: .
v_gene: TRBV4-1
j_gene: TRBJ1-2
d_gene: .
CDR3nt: TGCGCCAGCAGCCAAGGGACCACGCTCCCAGGAGGCTACACCTTC
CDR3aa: CASSQGTTLPGGYTF

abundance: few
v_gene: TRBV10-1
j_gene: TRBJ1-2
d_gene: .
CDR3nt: TGCGCCAGCAGTGAGCGGGGCCTATCAGGCTACACCTTC
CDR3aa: CASSERGLSGYTF

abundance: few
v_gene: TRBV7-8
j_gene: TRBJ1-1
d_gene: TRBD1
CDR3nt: TGTGCCAGCAGCCTCGGACAGGGGGCAGGGAACACTGAAGCTTTCTTT
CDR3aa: CASSLGQGAGNTEAFF

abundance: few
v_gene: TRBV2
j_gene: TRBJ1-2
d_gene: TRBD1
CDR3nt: TGTGCCAGCAGTGGCGGAGGGGGCGAGTCGAGCTACACCTTC
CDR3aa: CASSGGGGESSYTF

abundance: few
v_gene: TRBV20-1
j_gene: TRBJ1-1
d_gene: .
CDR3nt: TGCAGTGCTAGGTTAAGGGGGGAAGCTTTCTTT
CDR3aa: CSARLRGEAFF

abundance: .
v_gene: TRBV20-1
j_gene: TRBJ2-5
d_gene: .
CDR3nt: TGCAGTGCCACAAGGCCCAGGGGAGGTCAAGAGACCCAGTACTTC
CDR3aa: CSATRPRGGQETQYF

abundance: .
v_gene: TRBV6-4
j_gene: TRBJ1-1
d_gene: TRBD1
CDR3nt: TGTGCCAGCAGTTCACAGGGGAAGAACACTGAAGCTTTCTTT
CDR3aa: CASSSQGKNTEAFF

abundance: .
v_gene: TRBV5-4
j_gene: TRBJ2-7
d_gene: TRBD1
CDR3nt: TGTGCCAGCAGCTCGGGACAGGGTGAGTTCTACGAGCAGTACTTC
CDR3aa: CASSSGQGEFYEQYF

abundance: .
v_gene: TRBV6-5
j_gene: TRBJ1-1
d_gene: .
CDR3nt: TGTGCCAGCAGTTACGATAGGCCCGGACAACTGAACACTGAAGCTTTCTTT
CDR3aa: CASSYDRPGQLNTEAFF

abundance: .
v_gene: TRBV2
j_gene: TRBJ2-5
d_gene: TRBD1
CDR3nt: TGTGCCAGCAGTGAGGGTACAGGGGTCCCTTCGGAGACCCAGTACTTC
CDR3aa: CASSEGTGVPSETQYF

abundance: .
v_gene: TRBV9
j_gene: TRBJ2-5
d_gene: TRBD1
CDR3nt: TGTGCCAGCAGCGGGGACAGCCAAGAGACCCAGTACTTC
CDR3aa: CASSGDSQETQYF

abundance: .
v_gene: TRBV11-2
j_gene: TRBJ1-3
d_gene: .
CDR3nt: TGTGCCAGCAGGGGGGGTGGAAACACCATATATTTT
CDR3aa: CASRGGGNTIYF

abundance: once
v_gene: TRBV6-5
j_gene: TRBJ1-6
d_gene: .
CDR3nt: TGTGCCAGCAGTTACTCTAAGGGTCTAGGTTCACCCCTCCACTTT
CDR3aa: CASSYSKGLGSPLHF